This T cell receptor (beta chain) was obtained from a study of early stage breast cancer tumors. Sequencing used immunoSEQ multiplex PCR; TCRdb keeps in-frame clones, though not all of them. The table includes 20,000 to 25,000 clones, approximately 80% detected once. The CDR3 contains 15 residues. CDR1 is SGDLS and CDR2 is YYNGEE in the germline V gene. V was shortened by 0 bases and J by 2 bases, with 8 bases between the two germline ends. Study outcomes and limitations: Tumors had roughly 2.5-fold higher T cell density than normal breast. Functional markers like CD4, CD8 and FOXP3 were missed in bulk sequencing.

For this clone: Its specificity is unknown.

What was sequenced was blood. This chain joins TRBV9 and TRBJ1-4, with D uncertain. This TCR was sampled from a person in their sixties or seventies with breast cancer. CDR3 sequence (DNA): TGTGCCAGCAGCGTAGGGGCCTCGACTAATGAAAAACTGTTTTTT. Amino acids: CASSVGASTNEKLFF.